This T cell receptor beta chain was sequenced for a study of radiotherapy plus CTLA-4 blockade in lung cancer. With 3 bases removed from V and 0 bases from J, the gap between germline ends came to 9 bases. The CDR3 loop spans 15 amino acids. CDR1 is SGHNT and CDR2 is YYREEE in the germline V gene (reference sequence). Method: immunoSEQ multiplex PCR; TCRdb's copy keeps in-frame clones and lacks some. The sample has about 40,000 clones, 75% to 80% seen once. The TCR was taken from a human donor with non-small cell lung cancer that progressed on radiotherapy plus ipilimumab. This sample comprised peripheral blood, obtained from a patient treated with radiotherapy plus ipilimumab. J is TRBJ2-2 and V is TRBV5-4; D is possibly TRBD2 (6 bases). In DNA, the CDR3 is TGTGCCAGCAGCTCCGGGACTGCGAACACCGGGGAGCTGTTTTTT. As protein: CASSSGTANTGELFF.